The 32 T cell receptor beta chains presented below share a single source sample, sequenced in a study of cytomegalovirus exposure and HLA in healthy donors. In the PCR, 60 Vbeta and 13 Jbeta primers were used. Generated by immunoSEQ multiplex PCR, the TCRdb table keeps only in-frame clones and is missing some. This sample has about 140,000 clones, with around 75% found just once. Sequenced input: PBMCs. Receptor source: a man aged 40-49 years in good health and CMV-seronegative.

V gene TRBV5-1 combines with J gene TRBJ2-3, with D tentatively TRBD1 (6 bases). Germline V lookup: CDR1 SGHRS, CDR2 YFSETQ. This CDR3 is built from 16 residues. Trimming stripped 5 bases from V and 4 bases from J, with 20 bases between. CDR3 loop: CASSYRRTEGADTQYF. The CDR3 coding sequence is TGCGCCAGCAGTTACCGAAGGACAGAAGGAGCAGATACGCAGTATTTT. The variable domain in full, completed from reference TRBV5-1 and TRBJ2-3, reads KAGVTQTPRYLIKTRGQQVTLSCSPISGHRSVSWYQQTPGQGLQFLFEYFSETQRNKGNFPGRFSGRQFSNSRSEMNVSTLELGDSALYLCASSYRRTEGADTQYFGPGTRLTVL.

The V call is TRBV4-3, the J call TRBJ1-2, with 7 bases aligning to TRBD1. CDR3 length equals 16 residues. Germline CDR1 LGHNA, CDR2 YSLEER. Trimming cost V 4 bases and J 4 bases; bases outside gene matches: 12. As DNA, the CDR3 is TGCGCCAGCAGCCCACCCGGGACAGTCCTCGGCTATGGCTACACCTTC. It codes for CASSPPGTVLGYGYTF.

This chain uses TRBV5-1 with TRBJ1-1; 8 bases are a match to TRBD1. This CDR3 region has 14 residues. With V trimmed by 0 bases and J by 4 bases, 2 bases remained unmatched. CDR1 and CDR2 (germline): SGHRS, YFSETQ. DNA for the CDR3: TGCGCCAGCAGCTTGGGACAGGGGTTCACTGAAGCTTTCTTT. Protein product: CASSLGQGFTEAFF.

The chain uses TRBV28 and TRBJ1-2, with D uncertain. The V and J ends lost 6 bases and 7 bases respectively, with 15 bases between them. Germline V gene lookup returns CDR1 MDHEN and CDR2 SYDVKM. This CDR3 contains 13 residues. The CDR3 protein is CASRTKPAGGYTF. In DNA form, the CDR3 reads TGTGCCAGCAGAACTAAGCCTGCTGGTGGCTACACCTTC.

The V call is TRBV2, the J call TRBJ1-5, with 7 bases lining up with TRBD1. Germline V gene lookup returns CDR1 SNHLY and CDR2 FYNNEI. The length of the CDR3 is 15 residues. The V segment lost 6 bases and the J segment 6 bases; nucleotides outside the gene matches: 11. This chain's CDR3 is CASSYDRAPGQPQHF. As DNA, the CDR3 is TGTGCCAGCAGCTATGACAGGGCCCCGGGTCAGCCCCAGCATTTT. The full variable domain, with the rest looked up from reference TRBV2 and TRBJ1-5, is EPEVTQTPSHQVTQMGQEVILRCVPISNHLYFYWYRQILGQKVEFLVSFYNNEISEKSEIFDDQFSVERPDGSNFTLKIRSTKLEDSAMYFCASSYDRAPGQPQHFGDGTRLSIL.

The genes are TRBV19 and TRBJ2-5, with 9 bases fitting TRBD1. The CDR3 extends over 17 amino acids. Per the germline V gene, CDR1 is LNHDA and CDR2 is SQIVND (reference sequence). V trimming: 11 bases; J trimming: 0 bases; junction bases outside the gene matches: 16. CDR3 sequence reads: CARCRDRGVQYQETQYF. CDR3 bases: TGTGCCCGTTGCCGCGACAGGGGGGTCCAGTACCAAGAGACCCAGTACTTC.

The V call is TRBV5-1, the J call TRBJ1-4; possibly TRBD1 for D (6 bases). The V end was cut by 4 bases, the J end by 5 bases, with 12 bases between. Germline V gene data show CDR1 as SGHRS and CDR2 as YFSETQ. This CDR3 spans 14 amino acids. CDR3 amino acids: CASSVGTLNEKLFF. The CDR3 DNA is TGCGCCAGCAGCGTCGGGACACTAAATGAAAAACTGTTTTTT.

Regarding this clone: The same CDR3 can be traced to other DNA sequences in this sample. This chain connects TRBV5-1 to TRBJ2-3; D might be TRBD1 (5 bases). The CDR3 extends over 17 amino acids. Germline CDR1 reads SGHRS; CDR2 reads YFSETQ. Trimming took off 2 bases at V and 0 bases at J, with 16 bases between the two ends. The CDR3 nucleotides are TGCGCCAGCAGCTTCCCCCCAGGGCAAGCTAGCACAGATACGCAGTATTTT. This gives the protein CASSFPPGQASTDTQYF.

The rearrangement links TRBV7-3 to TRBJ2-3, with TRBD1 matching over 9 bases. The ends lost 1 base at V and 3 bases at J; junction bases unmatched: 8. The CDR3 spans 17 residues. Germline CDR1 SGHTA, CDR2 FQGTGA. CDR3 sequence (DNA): TGTGCCAGCAGCTTAAGCATTGGACAGGGGTGGACAGATACGCAGTATTTT. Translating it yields CASSLSIGQGWTDTQYF.

The CDR3 region is CASSSSTRTGTGGYTF. The CDR3 nucleotides are TGTGCCAGCAGCTCCTCTACAAGGACAGGGACGGGTGGCTACACCTTC. The chain carries TRBV7-3 and TRBJ1-2; 8 bases are shared with TRBD1. V dropped 4 bases and J dropped 7; count of bases not matched to a gene: 14. The germline CDR1 and CDR2 sequences are SGHTA and FQGTGA. CDR3 length: 16 amino acids.

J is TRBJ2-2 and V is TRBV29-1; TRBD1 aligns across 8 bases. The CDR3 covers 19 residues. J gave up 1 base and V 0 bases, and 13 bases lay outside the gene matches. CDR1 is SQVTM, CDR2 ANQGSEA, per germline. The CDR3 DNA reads TGCAGCGTTGAAGATCACAGGGGGAACCTCATGCGGAACACCGGGGAGCTGTTTTTT. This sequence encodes CSVEDHRGNLMRNTGELFF.

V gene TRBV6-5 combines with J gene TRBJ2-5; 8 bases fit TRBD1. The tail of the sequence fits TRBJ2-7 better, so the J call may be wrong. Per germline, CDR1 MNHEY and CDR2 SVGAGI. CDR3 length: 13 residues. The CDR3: CASSSGQEYEQYF. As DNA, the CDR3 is TGTGCCAGCAGTTCGGGACAGGAGTACGAGCAGTACTTC.

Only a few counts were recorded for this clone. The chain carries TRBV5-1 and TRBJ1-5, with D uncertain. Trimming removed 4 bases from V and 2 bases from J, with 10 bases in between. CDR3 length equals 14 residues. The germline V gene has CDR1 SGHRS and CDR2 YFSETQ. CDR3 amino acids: CASSPGDGNQPQHF. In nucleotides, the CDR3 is TGCGCCAGCAGCCCCGGAGACGGCAATCAGCCCCAGCATTTT.

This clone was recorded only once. This chain's CDR3 is CASRTSGGTNTGELFF. The CDR3, as DNA: TGCGCCAGCAGGACTAGCGGGGGAACGAACACCGGGGAGCTGTTTTTT. The rearrangement links TRBV5-1 to TRBJ2-2; 12 bases are shared with TRBD2. Trimming cost V 5 bases and J 0 bases; bases outside gene matches: 2. The CDR3 sequence is 16 residues long. Per germline, CDR1 SGHRS and CDR2 YFSETQ.

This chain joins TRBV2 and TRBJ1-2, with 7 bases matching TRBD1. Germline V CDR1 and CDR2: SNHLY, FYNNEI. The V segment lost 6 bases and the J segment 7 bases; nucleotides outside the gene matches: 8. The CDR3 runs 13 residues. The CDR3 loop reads CASRGGQSFGYTF. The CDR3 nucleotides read TGTGCCAGCAGGGGGGGACAGTCCTTTGGCTACACCTTC.

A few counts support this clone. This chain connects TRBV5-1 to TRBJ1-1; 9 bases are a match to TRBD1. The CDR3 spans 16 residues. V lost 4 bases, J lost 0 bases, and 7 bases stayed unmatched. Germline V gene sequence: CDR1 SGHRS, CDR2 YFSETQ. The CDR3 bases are TGCGCCAGCAGCGGGGAACAGGGGGCGATGAACACTGAAGCTTTCTTT. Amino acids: CASSGEQGAMNTEAFF.

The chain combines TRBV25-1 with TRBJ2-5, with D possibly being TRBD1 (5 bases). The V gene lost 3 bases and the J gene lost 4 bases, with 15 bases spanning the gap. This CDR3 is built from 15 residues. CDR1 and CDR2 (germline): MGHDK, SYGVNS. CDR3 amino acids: CASSEFGRAGETQYF. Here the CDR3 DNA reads TGTGCCAGCAGTGAGTTTGGCAGGGCAGGAGAGACCCAGTACTTC.

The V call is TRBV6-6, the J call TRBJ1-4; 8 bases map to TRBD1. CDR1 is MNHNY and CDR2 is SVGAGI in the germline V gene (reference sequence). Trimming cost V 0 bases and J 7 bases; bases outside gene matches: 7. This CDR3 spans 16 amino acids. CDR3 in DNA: TGTGCCAGCAGTTACTCCAGGGGGCAGGGGGGTGAAAAACTGTTTTTT. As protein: CASSYSRGQGGEKLFF.

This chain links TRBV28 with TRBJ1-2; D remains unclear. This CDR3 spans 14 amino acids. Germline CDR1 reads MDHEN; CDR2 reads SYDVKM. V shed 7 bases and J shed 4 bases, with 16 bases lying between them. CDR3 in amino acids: CASNFLRATYGYTF. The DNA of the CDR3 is TGTGCCAGCAACTTCCTGAGGGCCACCTATGGCTACACCTTC.

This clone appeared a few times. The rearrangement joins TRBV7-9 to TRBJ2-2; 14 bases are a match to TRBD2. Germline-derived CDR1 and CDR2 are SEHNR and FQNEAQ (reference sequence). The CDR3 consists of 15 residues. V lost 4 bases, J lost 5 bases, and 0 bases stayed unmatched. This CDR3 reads CASSWTSGGTGELFF. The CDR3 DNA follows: TGTGCCAGCAGCTGGACTAGCGGGGGGACCGGGGAGCTGTTTTTT.

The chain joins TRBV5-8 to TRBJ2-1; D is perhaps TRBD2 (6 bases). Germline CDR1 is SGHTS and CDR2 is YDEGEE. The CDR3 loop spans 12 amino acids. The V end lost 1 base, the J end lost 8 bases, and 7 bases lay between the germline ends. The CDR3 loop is CASSLWRDEQFF. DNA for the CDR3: TGTGCCAGCAGCTTGTGGAGGGATGAGCAGTTCTTC.

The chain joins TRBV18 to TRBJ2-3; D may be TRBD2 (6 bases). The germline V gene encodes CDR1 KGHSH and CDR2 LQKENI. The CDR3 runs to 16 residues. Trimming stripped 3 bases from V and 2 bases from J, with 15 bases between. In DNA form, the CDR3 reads TGTGCCAGCTCACCCTTGCGGGGCGGGCACACAGATACGCAGTATTTT. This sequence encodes CASSPLRGGHTDTQYF. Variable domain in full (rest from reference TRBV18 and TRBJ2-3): NAGVMQNPRHLVRRRGQEARLRCSPMKGHSHVYWYRQLPEEGLKFMVYLQKENIIDESGMPKERFSAEFPKEGPSILRIQQVVRGDSAAYFCASSPLRGGHTDTQYFGPGTRLTVL.

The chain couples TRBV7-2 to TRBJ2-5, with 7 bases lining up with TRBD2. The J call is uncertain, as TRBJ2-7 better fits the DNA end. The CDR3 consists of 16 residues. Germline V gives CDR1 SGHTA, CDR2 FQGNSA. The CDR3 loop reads CASSFGLVGSRYEQYF. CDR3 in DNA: TGTGCCAGCAGTTTCGGACTAGTTGGATCCCGCTACGAGCAGTACTTC.

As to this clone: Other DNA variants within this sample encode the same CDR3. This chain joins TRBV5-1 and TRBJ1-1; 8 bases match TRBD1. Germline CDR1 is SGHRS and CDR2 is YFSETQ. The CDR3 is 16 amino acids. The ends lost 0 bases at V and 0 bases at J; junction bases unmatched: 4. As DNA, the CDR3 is TGCGCCAGCAGCTTGGACGGACAGGGTCTGAACACTGAAGCTTTCTTT. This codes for CASSLDGQGLNTEAFF.

The CDR3 nucleotides are TGTGCCAGCAGCGCGGGACTGGACACAGATACGCAGTATTTT. This encodes CASSAGLDTDTQYF. This chain links TRBV9 with TRBJ2-3; D perhaps matches TRBD2 (6 bases). The CDR3 length is 14 residues. V was trimmed by 3 bases and J by 2 bases, leaving 10 bases between them. Germline CDR1 and CDR2: SGDLS and YYNGEE.

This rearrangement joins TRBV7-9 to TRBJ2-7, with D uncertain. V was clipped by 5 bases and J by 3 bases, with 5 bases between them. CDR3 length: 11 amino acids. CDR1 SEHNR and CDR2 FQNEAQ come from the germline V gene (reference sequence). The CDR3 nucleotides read TGTGCCAGCAGCCGAGTCTACGAGCAGTACTTC. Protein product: CASSRVYEQYF.

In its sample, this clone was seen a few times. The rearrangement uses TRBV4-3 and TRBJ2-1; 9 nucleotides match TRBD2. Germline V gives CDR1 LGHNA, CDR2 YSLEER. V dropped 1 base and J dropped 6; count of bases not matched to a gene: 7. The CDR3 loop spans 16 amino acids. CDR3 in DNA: TGCGCCAGCAGCCAAGGGGCGGGGGGGGCCTCCAATGAGCAGTTCTTC. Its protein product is CASSQGAGGASNEQFF.

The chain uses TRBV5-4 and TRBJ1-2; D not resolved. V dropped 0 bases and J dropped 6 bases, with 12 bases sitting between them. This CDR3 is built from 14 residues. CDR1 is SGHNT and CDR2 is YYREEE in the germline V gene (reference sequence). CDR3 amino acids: CASSLATAADGYTF. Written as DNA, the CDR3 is TGTGCCAGCAGCTTGGCTACAGCCGCCGATGGCTACACCTTC.

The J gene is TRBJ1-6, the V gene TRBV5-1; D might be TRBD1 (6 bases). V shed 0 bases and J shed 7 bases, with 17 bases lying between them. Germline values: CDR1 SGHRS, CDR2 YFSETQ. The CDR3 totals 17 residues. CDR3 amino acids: CASSLGPEQGLNSPLHF. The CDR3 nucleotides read TGCGCCAGCAGCTTGGGGCCCGAACAGGGTCTAAATTCACCCCTCCACTTT.

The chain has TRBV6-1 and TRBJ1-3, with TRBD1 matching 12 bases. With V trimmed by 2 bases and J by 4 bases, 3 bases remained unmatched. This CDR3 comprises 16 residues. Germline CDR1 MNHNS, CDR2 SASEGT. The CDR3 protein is CASSEWDRGLGNTIYF. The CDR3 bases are TGTGCCAGCAGTGAATGGGACAGGGGGCTCGGAAACACCATATATTTT.

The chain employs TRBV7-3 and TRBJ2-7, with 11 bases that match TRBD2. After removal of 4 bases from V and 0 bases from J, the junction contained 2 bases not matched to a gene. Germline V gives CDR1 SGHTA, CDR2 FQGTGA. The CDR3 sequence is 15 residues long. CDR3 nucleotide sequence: TGTGCCAGCAGCTCTAGCGGGGGGAGCTCCTACGAGCAGTACTTC. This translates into CASSSSGGSSYEQYF.

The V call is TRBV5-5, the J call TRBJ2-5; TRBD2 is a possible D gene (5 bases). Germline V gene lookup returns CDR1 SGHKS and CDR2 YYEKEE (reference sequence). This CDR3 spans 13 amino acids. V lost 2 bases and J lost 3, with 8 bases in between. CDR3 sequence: CASSFIGEETQYF. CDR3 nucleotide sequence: TGTGCCAGCAGCTTCATCGGGGAAGAGACCCAGTACTTC.